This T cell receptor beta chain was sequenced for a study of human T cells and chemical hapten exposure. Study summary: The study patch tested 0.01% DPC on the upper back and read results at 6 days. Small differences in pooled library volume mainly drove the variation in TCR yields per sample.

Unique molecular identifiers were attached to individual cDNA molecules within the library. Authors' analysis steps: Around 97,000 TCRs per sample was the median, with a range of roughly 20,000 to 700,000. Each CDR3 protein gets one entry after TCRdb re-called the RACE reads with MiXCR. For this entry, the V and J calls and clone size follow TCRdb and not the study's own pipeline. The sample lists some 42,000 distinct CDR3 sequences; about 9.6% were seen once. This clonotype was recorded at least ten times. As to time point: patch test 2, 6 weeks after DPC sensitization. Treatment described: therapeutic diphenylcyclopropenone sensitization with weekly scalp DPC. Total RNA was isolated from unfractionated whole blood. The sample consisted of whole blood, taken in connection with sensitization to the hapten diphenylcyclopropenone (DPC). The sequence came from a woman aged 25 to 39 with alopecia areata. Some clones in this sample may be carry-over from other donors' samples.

The CDR3 is CASSLVGLAGGGETQYF. The CDR3 bases are TGTGCCAGCAGCTTAGTCGGACTAGCGGGGGGAGGTGAGACCCAGTACTTC. V gene TRBV7-2 combines with J gene TRBJ2-5; 14 positions agree with TRBD2. The CDR3 has 17 residues. Germline CDR1 SGHTA, CDR2 FQGNSA. V dropped 1 base and J dropped 5; count of bases not matched to a gene: 6.